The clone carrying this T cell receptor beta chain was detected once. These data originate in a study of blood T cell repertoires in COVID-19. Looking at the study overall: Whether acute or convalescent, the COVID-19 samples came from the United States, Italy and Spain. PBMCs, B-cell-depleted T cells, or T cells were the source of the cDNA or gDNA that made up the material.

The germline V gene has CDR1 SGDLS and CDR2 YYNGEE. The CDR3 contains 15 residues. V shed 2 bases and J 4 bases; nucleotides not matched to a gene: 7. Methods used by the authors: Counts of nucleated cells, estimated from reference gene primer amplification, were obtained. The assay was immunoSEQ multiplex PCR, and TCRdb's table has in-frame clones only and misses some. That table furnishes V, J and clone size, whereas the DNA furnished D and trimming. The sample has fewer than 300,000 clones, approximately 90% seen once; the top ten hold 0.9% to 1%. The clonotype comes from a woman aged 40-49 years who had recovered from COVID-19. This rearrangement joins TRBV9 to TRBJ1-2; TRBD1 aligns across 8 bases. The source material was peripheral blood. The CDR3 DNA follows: TGTGCCAGCAGCGTGGAACAGGGGGACCTCTATGGCTACACCTTC. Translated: CASSVEQGDLYGYTF.